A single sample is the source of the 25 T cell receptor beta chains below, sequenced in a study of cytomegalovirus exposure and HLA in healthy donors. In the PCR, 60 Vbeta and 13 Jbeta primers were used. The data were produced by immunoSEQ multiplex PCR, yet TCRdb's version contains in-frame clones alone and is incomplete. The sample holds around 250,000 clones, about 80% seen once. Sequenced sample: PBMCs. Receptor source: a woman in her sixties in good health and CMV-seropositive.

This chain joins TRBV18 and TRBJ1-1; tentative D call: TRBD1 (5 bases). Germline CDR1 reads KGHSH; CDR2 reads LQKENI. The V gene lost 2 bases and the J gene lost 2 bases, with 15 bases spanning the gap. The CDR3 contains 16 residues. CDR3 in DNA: TGTGCCAGCTCACCAAACTTGAGTAGGGGTAACACTGAAGCTTTCTTT. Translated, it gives CASSPNLSRGNTEAFF.

CDR3 DNA sequence: TGTGCCAGCAGCCCCCGGGGAGGAGCTAACTATGGCTACACCTTC. As protein: CASSPRGGANYGYTF. The V and J genes are TRBV11-1 and TRBJ1-2, with D unclear. Germline V gives CDR1 SGHAT, CDR2 FQDESV (reference sequence). The CDR3 is made up of 15 amino acids. V lost 5 bases and J lost 0, with 13 bases in between.

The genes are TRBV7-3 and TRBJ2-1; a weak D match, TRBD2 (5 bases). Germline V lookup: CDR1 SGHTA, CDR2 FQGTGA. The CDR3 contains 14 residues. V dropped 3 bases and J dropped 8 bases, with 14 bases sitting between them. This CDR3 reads CASSLLALSDEQFF. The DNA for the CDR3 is TGTGCCAGCAGCTTGCTAGCCCTTTCGGATGAGCAGTTCTTC.

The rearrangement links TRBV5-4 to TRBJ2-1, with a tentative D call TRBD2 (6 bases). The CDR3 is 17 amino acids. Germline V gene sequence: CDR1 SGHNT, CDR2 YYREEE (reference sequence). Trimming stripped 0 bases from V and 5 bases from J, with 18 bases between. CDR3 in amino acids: CASSLGVTRSGDNEQFF. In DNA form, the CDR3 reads TGTGCCAGCAGCTTGGGGGTGACTAGAAGTGGGGACAATGAGCAGTTCTTC.

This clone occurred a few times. The CDR3 DNA reads TGTGCCTGGAGTGTACTTAGCGGGAGTCTCGAGCAGTACTTC. Translation gives CAWSVLSGSLEQYF. The V call is TRBV30, the J call TRBJ2-7, with 9 bases that match TRBD2. The germline V gene encodes CDR1 GTSNPN and CDR2 SVGIG (reference sequence). Trimming cost V 0 bases and J 6 bases; bases outside gene matches: 6. This CDR3 region has 14 residues.

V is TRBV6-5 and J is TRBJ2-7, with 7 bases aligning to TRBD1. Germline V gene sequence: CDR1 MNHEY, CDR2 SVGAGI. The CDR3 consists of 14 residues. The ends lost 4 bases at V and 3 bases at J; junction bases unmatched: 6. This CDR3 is CASSSRTGIYEQYF. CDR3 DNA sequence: TGTGCCAGCAGTTCCCGGACAGGCATCTACGAGCAGTACTTC.

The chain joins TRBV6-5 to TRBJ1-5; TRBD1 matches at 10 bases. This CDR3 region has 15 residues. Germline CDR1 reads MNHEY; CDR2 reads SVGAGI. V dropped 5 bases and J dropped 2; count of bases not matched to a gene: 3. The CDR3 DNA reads TGTGCCAGCAGTCCCGGGACAGGGGGCAATCAGCCCCAGCATTTT. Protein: CASSPGTGGNQPQHF.

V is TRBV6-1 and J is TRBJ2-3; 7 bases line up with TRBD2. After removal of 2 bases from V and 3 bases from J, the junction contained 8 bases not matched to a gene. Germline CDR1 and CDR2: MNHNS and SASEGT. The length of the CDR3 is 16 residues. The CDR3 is CASSEFAGVYTDTQYF. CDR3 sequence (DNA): TGTGCCAGCAGTGAATTTGCGGGAGTGTATACAGATACGCAGTATTTT.

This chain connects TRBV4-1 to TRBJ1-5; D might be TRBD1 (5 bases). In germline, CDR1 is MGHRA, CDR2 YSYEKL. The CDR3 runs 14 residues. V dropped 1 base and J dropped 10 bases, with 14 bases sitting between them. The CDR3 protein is CASSQGSGNLPQHF. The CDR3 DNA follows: TGCGCCAGCAGCCAAGGGTCAGGGAATTTACCCCAGCATTTT.

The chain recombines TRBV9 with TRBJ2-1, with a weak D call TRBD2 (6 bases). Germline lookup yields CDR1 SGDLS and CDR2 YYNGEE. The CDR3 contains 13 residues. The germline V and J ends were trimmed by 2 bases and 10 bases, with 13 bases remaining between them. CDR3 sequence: CASSVGGTGEQFF. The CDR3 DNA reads TGTGCCAGCAGCGTCGGGGGTACCGGCGAGCAGTTCTTC.

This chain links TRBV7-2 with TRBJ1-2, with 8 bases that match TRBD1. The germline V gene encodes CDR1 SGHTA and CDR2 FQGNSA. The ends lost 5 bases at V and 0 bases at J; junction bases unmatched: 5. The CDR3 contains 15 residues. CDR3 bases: TGTGCCAGCAGCACACCGGACAGGGCTAACTATGGCTACACCTTC. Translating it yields CASSTPDRANYGYTF. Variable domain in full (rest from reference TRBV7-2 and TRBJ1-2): GAGVSQSPSNKVTEKGKDVELRCDPISGHTALYWYRQSLGQGLEFLIYFQGNSAPDKSGLPSDRFSAERTGGSVSTLTIQRTQQEDSAVYLCASSTPDRANYGYTFGSGTRLTVV.

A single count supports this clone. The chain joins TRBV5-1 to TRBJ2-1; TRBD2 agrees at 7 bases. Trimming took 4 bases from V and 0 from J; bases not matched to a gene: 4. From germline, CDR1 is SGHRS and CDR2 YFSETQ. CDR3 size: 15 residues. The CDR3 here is CASSPRTSSYNEQFF. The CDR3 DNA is TGCGCCAGCAGCCCAAGGACTAGCTCCTACAATGAGCAGTTCTTC. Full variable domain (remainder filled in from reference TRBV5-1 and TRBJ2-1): KAGVTQTPRYLIKTRGQQVTLSCSPISGHRSVSWYQQTPGQGLQFLFEYFSETQRNKGNFPGRFSGRQFSNSRSEMNVSTLELGDSALYLCASSPRTSSYNEQFFGPGTRLTVL.

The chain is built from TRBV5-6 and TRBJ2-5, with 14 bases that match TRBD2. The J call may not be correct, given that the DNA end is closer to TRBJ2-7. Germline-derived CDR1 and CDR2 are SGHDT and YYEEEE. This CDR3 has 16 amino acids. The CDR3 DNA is TGTGCCAGCACGTCGACCGGGACTAGCGGGAGTTACGAGCAGTACTTC. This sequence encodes CASTSTGTSGSYEQYF.

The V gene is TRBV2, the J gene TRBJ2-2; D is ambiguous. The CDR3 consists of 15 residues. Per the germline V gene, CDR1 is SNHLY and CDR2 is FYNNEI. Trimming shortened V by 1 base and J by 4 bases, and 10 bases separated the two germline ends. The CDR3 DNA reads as TGTGCCAGCAGTGAAGGGGCCGGAAGCACCGGGGAGCTGTTTTTT. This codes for CASSEGAGSTGELFF.

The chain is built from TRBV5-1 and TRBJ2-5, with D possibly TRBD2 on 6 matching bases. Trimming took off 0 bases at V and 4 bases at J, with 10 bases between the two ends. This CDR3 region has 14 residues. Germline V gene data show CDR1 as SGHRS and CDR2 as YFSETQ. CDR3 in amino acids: CASSLGQGGETQYF. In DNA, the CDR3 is TGCGCCAGCAGCTTGGGTCAGGGAGGAGAGACCCAGTACTTC.

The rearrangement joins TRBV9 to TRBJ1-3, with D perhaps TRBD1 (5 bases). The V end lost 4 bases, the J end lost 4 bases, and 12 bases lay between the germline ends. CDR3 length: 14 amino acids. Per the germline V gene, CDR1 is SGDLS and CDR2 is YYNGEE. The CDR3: CASSPLGGGNTIYF. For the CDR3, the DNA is TGTGCCAGCAGCCCCCTCGGGGGGGGAAACACCATATATTTT.

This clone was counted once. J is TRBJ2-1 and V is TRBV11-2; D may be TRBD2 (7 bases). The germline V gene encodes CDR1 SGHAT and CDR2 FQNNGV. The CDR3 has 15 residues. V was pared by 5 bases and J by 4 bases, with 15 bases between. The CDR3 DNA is TGTGCCAGCAGCCAAATGGGAGGGGGATACAATGAGCAGTTCTTC. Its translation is CASSQMGGGYNEQFF. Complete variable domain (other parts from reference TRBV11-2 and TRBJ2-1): EAGVAQSPRYKIIEKRQSVAFWCNPISGHATLYWYQQILGQGPKLLIQFQNNGVVDDSQLPKDRFSAERLKGVDSTLKIQPAKLEDSAVYLCASSQMGGGYNEQFFGPGTRLTVL.

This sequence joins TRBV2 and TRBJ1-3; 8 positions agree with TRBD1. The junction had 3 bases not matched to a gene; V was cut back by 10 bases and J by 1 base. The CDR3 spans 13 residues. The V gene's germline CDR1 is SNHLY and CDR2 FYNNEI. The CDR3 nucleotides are TGTGCCATTCGGGACAGGTCTGGAAACACCATATATTTT. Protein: CAIRDRSGNTIYF.

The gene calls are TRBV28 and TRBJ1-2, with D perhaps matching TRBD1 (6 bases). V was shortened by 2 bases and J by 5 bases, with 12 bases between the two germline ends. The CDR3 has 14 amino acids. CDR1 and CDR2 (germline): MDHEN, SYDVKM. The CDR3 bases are TGTGCCAGCAGTTTAGGACAGAGGAGTTATGGCTACACCTTC. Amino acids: CASSLGQRSYGYTF.

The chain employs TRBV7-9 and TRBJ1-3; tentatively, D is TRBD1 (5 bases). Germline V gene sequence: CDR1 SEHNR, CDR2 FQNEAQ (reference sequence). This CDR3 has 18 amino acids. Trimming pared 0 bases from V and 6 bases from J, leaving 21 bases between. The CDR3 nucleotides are TGTGCCAGCAGCTTAGCGCTCTGGGAGGGACGCGAGGCAAACACCATATATTTT. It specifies CASSLALWEGREANTIYF.

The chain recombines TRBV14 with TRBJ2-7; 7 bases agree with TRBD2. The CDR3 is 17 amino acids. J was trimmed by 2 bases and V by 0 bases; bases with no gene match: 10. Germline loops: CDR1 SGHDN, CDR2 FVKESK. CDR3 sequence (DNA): TGTGCCAGCAGCCAAGAGGGCCGGGCGGGAGTCCCCTACGAGCAGTACTTC. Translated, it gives CASSQEGRAGVPYEQYF.

The DNA of the CDR3 is TGTGCCAGCAGGCCGGGACAGGGAAATGAAAAACTGTTTTTT. Translated, it gives CASRPGQGNEKLFF. The V call is TRBV28, the J call TRBJ1-4; TRBD1 matches 9 bases. Germline CDR1 MDHEN, CDR2 SYDVKM. The CDR3 runs to 14 residues. V was clipped by 6 bases and J by 5 bases; unmatched bases: 4.

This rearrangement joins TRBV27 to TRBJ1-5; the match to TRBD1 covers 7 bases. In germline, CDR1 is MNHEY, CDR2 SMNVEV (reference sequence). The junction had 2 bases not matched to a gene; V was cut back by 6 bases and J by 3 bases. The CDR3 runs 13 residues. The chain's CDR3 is CASRGTVNQPQHF. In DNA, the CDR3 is TGTGCCAGCAGGGGGACAGTCAATCAGCCCCAGCATTTT.

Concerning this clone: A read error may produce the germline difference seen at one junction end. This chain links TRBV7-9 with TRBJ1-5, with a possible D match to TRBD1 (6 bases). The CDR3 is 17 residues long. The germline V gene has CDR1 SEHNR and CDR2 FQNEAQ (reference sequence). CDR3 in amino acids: CSSSLEGGGHSNQPQHF. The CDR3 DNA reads TGTTCCAGCAGCTTAGAGGGCGGGGGACATAGCAATCAGCCCCAGCATTTT.

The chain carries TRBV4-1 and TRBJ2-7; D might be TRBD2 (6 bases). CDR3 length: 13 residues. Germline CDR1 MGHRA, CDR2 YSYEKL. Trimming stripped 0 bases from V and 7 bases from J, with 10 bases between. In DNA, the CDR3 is TGCGCCAGCAGCCAAGATAGCGGCTTTGAGCAGTACTTC. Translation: CASSQDSGFEQYF.